One T cell receptor beta chain is described in this entry. These data come from a study of T cells in localized non-small cell lung cancer. Clones were read by immunoSEQ multiplex PCR, and TCRdb kept only the in-frame ones, dropping some. The table includes roughly 86,000 clones, just under 85% detected once. The CDR3 consists of 17 residues. The V gene is TRBV21-1, the J gene TRBJ2-2; the table's D call of TRBD2 was not tested on the DNA. TRBV21-1 is deemed a pseudogene. This TCR derives from a man aged 40 to 75 with stage I lung adenocarcinoma. Source: peripheral blood, taken before any cancer treatment. The CDR3 loop is CASSKEREGLLAGELFF. The CDR3 coding sequence is TGTGCCAGCAGCAAAGAGCGGGAGGGCCTCCTGGCCGGGGAGCTGTTTTTT.